This TCR beta chain was sequenced in a study of shared clonotypes between healthy human individuals. In the study overall: Researchers drew samples from two women and three men aged 18 to 49. Donors had three CD4 naive, three CD4 memory, two CD8 naive and one CD8 memory plate apiece.

Study processing details: Filtering differed, since immunoSEQ gave only junction sequences and no quality scores. Data came from immunoSEQ multiplex PCR; TCRdb stores just in-frame clones and leaves some out. V and J calls and clone size are as listed in that table; D and trimming were resolved from the DNA. The sample records about 2.4 million clones, 93% being singletons. CDR1 is SQVTM, CDR2 ANQGSEA, per germline. The CDR3 totals 14 residues. The trim removed 7 bases at V and 6 bases at J, leaving 14 bases unmatched. Comments on this clone: The antigen remains unidentified.

Study-wide findings and caveats: Clonotypes which were not shared had lower generation probabilities than clonotypes that all four donors shared.

The chain has TRBV29-1 and TRBJ1-2; 7 bases match TRBD1. This TCR derives from a man aged 18-30 years in good health. Some clones in this sample may be carry-over from other donors' samples. Sequenced: naive CD4+ T cells from PBMCs. Subset here: CD45RA+ positively selected. CDR3: CSEFRQGQRDGYTF. The DNA for the CDR3 is TGCAGCGAGTTTAGACAGGGACAGCGGGATGGCTACACCTTC. Variable domain in full (rest from reference TRBV29-1 and TRBJ1-2): SAVISQKPSRDICQRGTSLTIQCQVDSQVTMMFWYRQQPGQSLTLIATANQGSEATYESGFVIDKFPISRPNLTFSTLTVSNMSPEDSSIYLCSEFRQGQRDGYTFGSGTRLTVV.